The 19 T cell receptor beta chains presented below share a single source sample, sequenced in a study of cytomegalovirus exposure and HLA in healthy donors. PCR employed 60 Vbeta and 13 Jbeta primers. TCRdb's copy holds only in-frame clones and misses some; the assay was immunoSEQ multiplex PCR. The sample has 120,000 or so clones, around three quarters seen once. Input material: PBMCs. The receptors derive from a female donor in good health and CMV-seronegative.

The rearrangement links TRBV19 to TRBJ1-1, with D perhaps TRBD1 (6 bases). Germline V lookup: CDR1 LNHDA, CDR2 SQIVND (reference sequence). The CDR3 consists of 14 residues. V was cut by 9 bases and J by 2 bases, with 16 bases left in between. CDR3 loop: CASNAPGTNTEAFF. For the CDR3, the DNA is TGTGCCAGCAACGCCCCAGGGACAAACACTGAAGCTTTCTTT.

The V call is TRBV5-4, the J call TRBJ2-7; 10 bases align to TRBD1. Germline V gene data show CDR1 as SGHNT and CDR2 as YYREEE (reference sequence). V gave up 4 bases and J gave up 1 base; unmatched junction bases: 8. The CDR3 has 16 amino acids. The CDR3 nucleotides are TGTGCCAGCAGCGCGAGTGCGGGACAGGGGTCCTACGAGCAGTACTTC. This sequence encodes CASSASAGQGSYEQYF.

The chain links TRBV18 to TRBJ1-2; D possibly corresponds to TRBD1 (5 bases). The CDR3 runs 14 residues. Trimming removed 5 bases at V and 4 bases at J, with 14 bases between. Germline V gene sequence: CDR1 KGHSH, CDR2 LQKENI. The CDR3 DNA sequence: TGTGCCAGCTCAGAAGGGTGGGGCCTCTATGGCTACACCTTC. It encodes CASSEGWGLYGYTF.

The rearrangement uses TRBV27 and TRBJ2-7; tentative D call: TRBD2 (5 bases). Deletions cut 2 bases from V and 2 bases from J, with 10 bases between. Germline V CDR1 and CDR2: MNHEY, SMNVEV (reference sequence). CDR3 length equals 14 residues. This CDR3 is CASSLIGDAYEQYF. The CDR3 DNA reads as TGTGCCAGCAGTTTAATCGGGGATGCCTACGAGCAGTACTTC.

The V call is TRBV5-1, the J call TRBJ2-4, with 7 bases identical to TRBD1. The length of the CDR3 is 15 residues. Germline V gene sequence: CDR1 SGHRS, CDR2 YFSETQ. J lost 3 bases, V lost 3 bases, and 6 bases had no gene match. The CDR3 nucleotides read TGCGCCAGCAGCTCAGACAGGGTAGGCAAAAACATTCAGTACTTC. It translates to CASSSDRVGKNIQYF.

The J gene is TRBJ1-5, the V gene TRBV19, with D perhaps TRBD1 (6 bases). V lost 2 bases and J lost 0, with 11 bases in between. Germline CDR1 LNHDA, CDR2 SQIVND (reference sequence). The CDR3 totals 16 residues. The CDR3 loop is CASSISGGYSNQPQHF. CDR3 bases: TGTGCCAGTAGTATATCGGGGGGCTATAGCAATCAGCCCCAGCATTTT.

This rearrangement joins TRBV6-1 to TRBJ1-1; TRBD1 matches at 7 bases. Germline assignment: CDR1 MNHNS and CDR2 SASEGT. This CDR3 is built from 14 residues. The V and J ends lost 3 bases and 9 bases, in that order; junction bases with no gene match: 10. CDR3 sequence reads: CASSDPGTAEKAFF. The CDR3 DNA is TGTGCCAGCAGTGATCCCGGGACAGCCGAGAAAGCTTTCTTT.

The chain has TRBV30 and TRBJ1-1; D unclear. The germline CDR1 and CDR2 sequences are GTSNPN and SVGIG (reference sequence). V lost 0 bases, J lost 4 bases, and 9 bases lay in between. The CDR3 has 13 residues. In nucleotides, the CDR3 is TGTGCCTGGAGTGTACTCCGGAGCACTGAAGCTTTCTTT. It encodes CAWSVLRSTEAFF.

The chain joins TRBV6-1 to TRBJ2-1; 12 nucleotides align to TRBD2. The V gene end was trimmed by 7 bases and the J gene end by 2 bases; junction bases not matched to a gene: 0. Germline CDR1 reads MNHNS; CDR2 reads SASEGT. The CDR3 loop spans 14 amino acids. The CDR3 spells CASTSGGAYNEQFF. The CDR3 nucleotides are TGTGCCAGCACTAGCGGGGGGGCCTACAATGAGCAGTTCTTC.

V and J are TRBV4-2 and TRBJ2-1; 7 nucleotides align to TRBD2. This CDR3 region has 14 residues. In germline, CDR1 is LGHNA, CDR2 YNFKEQ. The J segment lost 12 bases and the V segment lost 1 base, leaving 9 bases of the junction unmatched. CDR3 amino acids: CASSQAAREIVQFF. The DNA of the CDR3 is TGTGCCAGCAGCCAAGCGGCGCGGGAGATAGTGCAGTTCTTC.

This rearrangement joins TRBV7-6 to TRBJ1-2; a weak D match, TRBD1 (5 bases). Between the trimmed V and J ends, which lost 1 base and 3 bases, there was a span of 9 bases. The germline gives CDR1 SGHVS, CDR2 FNYEAQ. The CDR3 sequence is 14 residues long. The CDR3 loop reads CASSLGGGHYGYTF. The CDR3 nucleotides read TGTGCCAGCAGCTTAGGGGGGGGTCACTATGGCTACACCTTC.

This chain connects TRBV9 to TRBJ1-2, with a possible D match to TRBD1 (6 bases). V gave up 0 bases and J gave up 4 bases, with 16 bases separating them. This CDR3 is built from 16 residues. The germline gives CDR1 SGDLS, CDR2 YYNGEE. The CDR3 here is CASSVGGAQGSYGYTF. As DNA, the CDR3 is TGTGCCAGCAGCGTAGGAGGGGCACAGGGATCCTATGGCTACACCTTC.

V is TRBV4-1 and J is TRBJ2-7; 13 nucleotides agree with TRBD2. The CDR3 contains 18 residues. The V and J ends lost 2 bases and 3 bases, in that order; junction bases with no gene match: 10. Germline V gene sequence: CDR1 MGHRA, CDR2 YSYEKL. The CDR3 here is CASSQLSLAGGGYYEQYF. CDR3 nucleotide sequence: TGCGCCAGCAGCCAACTATCACTAGCGGGAGGGGGGTACTACGAGCAGTACTTC.

This chain connects TRBV6-1 to TRBJ1-1; D is uncertain. V gave up 4 bases and J gave up 1 base, with 7 bases separating them. CDR3 length equals 13 residues. Germline V gene sequence: CDR1 MNHNS, CDR2 SASEGT. The chain's CDR3 is CASSATRNTEAFF. Written as DNA, the CDR3 is TGTGCCAGCAGTGCAACTAGGAACACTGAAGCTTTCTTT.

This clone was seen a few times. The chain combines TRBV2 with TRBJ2-3, with D uncertain. Trimming shortened V by 0 bases and J by 2 bases, and 9 bases separated the two germline ends. Germline V CDR1 and CDR2: SNHLY, FYNNEI. CDR3 length: 15 amino acids. This CDR3 is CASSEALLATDTQYF. CDR3 DNA sequence: TGTGCCAGCAGTGAAGCGCTTTTGGCCACAGATACGCAGTATTTT.

This sequence joins TRBV6-6 and TRBJ1-2, with 7 bases matching TRBD1. This CDR3 comprises 14 residues. The germline gives CDR1 MNHNY, CDR2 SVGAGI (reference sequence). V dropped 5 bases and J dropped 8; count of bases not matched to a gene: 11. CDR3 in amino acids: CASSPDDRAGGYTF. The CDR3 nucleotides are TGTGCCAGCAGTCCTGACGACAGGGCAGGGGGCTACACCTTC.

This chain connects TRBV18 to TRBJ2-7; 9 bases match TRBD2. CDR1 is KGHSH, CDR2 LQKENI, per germline. The CDR3 covers 15 residues. With 6 bases clipped from V and 2 bases from J, the junction kept 8 bases outside the gene matches. The CDR3 spells CASSPNAGGAYEQYF. The CDR3 coding sequence is TGTGCCAGCTCCCCGAATGCGGGAGGGGCCTACGAGCAGTACTTC.

The chain links TRBV18 to TRBJ2-7; 7 bases map to TRBD2. CDR1 and CDR2 from the germline V gene are KGHSH and LQKENI. There are 16 residues in the CDR3. After removal of 2 bases from V and 4 bases from J, the junction contained 11 bases not matched to a gene. CDR3 protein: CASSPGAGLFPYEQYF. As DNA, the CDR3 is TGTGCCAGCTCACCAGGGGCGGGACTATTTCCGTACGAGCAGTACTTC.

The CDR3 DNA reads as TGCGCCAGCAGCCAAGATCCGCAGACAGGGAAGACCCAGTACTTC. It yields the protein CASSQDPQTGKTQYF. The chain couples TRBV4-1 to TRBJ2-5; 7 bases align to TRBD1. Germline loops: CDR1 MGHRA, CDR2 YSYEKL. V trimming: 0 bases; J trimming: 6 bases; junction bases outside the gene matches: 7. CDR3 length equals 15 residues.